This T cell receptor (beta chain) is drawn from a study of CXCR3-negative and CXCR3-positive naive CD8 T cells. Study as a whole: A total of 150 million or so TRB reads was generated, with about 1.5 +/- 0.3 million per library. Overall study findings and caveats: Naive cells with CXCR3 showed TRB CDR3s that were more hydrophobic than those in CXCR3-negative naive cells.

The libraries of TRB cDNA were prepared using 5' RACE with UMI labels. TCRdb re-called the 5' RACE reads and catalogs CDR3 proteins one per entry, DNA excluded. The sample table sets out some 130,000 distinct CDR3 sequences. For this clonotype: Its target is not known.

The CDR3 spans 14 residues. CDR1 is SGHVS and CDR2 is FQNEAQ in the germline V gene. In triplicate, each CD8+ T cell subset was sorted at 250,000 to 350,000 cells per replicate. Naive CD8+ T cells showed a CD45RO-CCR7+CD27+CD95- phenotype. The V and J genes are TRBV7-8 and TRBJ2-3; as DNA is missing, the TRBD2 call by TCRdb cannot be tested. Sequenced sample: naive CXCR3- CD8+ T cells from blood. Subset defined: CD45RO-CCR7+CD27+CD95- naive CD8+ T cells lacking CXCR3 (TNR3-). The sequence was collected from a human donor in good health. Some clones in this sample may be carry-over from other donors' samples. CDR3 sequence: CASRPGLVTDTQYF.